The present T cell receptor beta chain was sequenced within a study of shared clonotypes between healthy human individuals. General study results and limits: Several donors shared about 4.5% of their naive CD4 clonotypes.

A single count supports this clone. Its antigen remains unidentified. In the original processing: Quality scores were absent from the junction-only immunoSEQ sequences, so filtering differed. TCRdb keeps only in-frame clones here, not all; method: immunoSEQ multiplex PCR. V and J calls and clone size follow that table, whereas D and trimming were derived from the DNA. The data show about 2.4 million clones, 93% seen once. Recent vaccinations or acute infections were absent in the healthy HIV-negative adult donors. The sequencing sample was made of naive CD4+ T cells from PBMCs. Subset indicated: CD45RA+ positively selected. This receptor was identified in a man aged 18 to 35 in good health. Some clones in this sample may be carry-over from other donors' samples.

The CDR3 nucleotides read TGTGCCAGCAGCTTCGTGGCGGGAGGGCCATACAATGAGCAGTTCTTC. Its translation: CASSFVAGGPYNEQFF. The chain uses TRBV5-6 and TRBJ2-1; the match to TRBD2 covers 9 bases. CDR3 length: 16 residues. Germline CDR1 reads SGHDT; CDR2 reads YYEEEE. V lost 2 bases and J lost 4; bases outside the gene matches: 7.